These 8 T cell receptor beta chains originate from one sample sequenced in a study of lymphopenia after photon versus proton radiotherapy. The table came from immunoSEQ multiplex PCR; TCRdb's copy has only in-frame clones and leaves some out. The sample carries approximately 16,000 clones, about 79% recorded once. The sequencing here drew on peripheral blood, taken from a patient treated with proton-based radiotherapy. These receptors were taken from a man aged 70-80 years with pancreatic cancer.

The rearrangement links TRBV7-6 to TRBJ2-2; D possibly corresponds to TRBD1 (5 bases). The germline gives CDR1 SGHVS, CDR2 FNYEAQ. The CDR3 contains 11 residues. Trimming took 5 bases from V and 8 from J, leaving 6 bases between them. This CDR3 is CASSQGGELFF. In nucleotides, the CDR3 is TGTGCCAGCAGCCAGGGAGGGGAGCTGTTTTTT.

This clone was seen more than once but under ten times. The rearrangement joins TRBV4-1 to TRBJ1-1, with D possibly TRBD1 on 5 matching bases. The germline V and J ends were trimmed by 1 base and 1 base, with 13 bases remaining between them. CDR1 and CDR2 (germline): MGHRA, YSYEKL. The CDR3 runs 16 residues. CDR3 DNA sequence: TGCGCCAGCAGCCAAGCTGGACTGGGGCCGAACACTGAAGCTTTCTTT. The encoded protein is CASSQAGLGPNTEAFF.

The V gene is TRBV7-9, the J gene TRBJ2-7; 8 nucleotides match TRBD1. The germline gives CDR1 SEHNR, CDR2 FQNEAQ (reference sequence). Trimming at V came to 6 bases and at J to 1 base, leaving 8 bases not matched to a gene. CDR3 length: 15 residues. This CDR3 is CASRHSRGQSYEQYF. CDR3 DNA sequence: TGTGCCAGCAGGCACAGCAGGGGGCAGTCCTACGAGCAGTACTTC.

This clone was observed a single time. This sequence joins TRBV25-1 and TRBJ1-1; TRBD1 matches at 8 bases. CDR1 and CDR2 (germline): MGHDK, SYGVNS. This CDR3 region has 13 residues. The junction had 4 bases not matched to a gene; V was cut back by 5 bases and J by 5 bases. CDR3 in DNA: TGTGCCAGCAGTCAGGGGGCAGATACTGAAGCTTTCTTT. It specifies CASSQGADTEAFF.

The CDR3 DNA reads as TGTGCCAGCAGCTTTATCGAGGCAGCTTTTAATGAAAAACTGTTTTTT. This gives the protein CASSFIEAAFNEKLFF. The chain uses TRBV7-2 and TRBJ1-4; D not certain. The CDR3 covers 16 residues. CDR1 SGHTA and CDR2 FQGNSA come from the germline V gene. Deletions cut 3 bases from V and 4 bases from J, with 15 bases between. The whole variable domain, filled in from reference TRBV7-2 and TRBJ1-4, reads GAGVSQSPSNKVTEKGKDVELRCDPISGHTALYWYRQSLGQGLEFLIYFQGNSAPDKSGLPSDRFSAERTGGSVSTLTIQRTQQEDSAVYLCASSFIEAAFNEKLFFGSGTQLSVL.

The chain carries TRBV28 and TRBJ2-1, with 8 bases fitting TRBD2. Germline V lookup: CDR1 MDHEN, CDR2 SYDVKM. J was trimmed by 12 bases and V by 7 bases; bases with no gene match: 14. CDR3 length: 14 residues. The CDR3 bases are TGTGCCAGCACCCCCAGCGGGAGTGCCGTCGGGCAGTTCTTC. Its protein is CASTPSGSAVGQFF.

The chain employs TRBV19 and TRBJ2-3, with 13 positions matching TRBD2. Germline V CDR1 and CDR2: LNHDA, SQIVND (reference sequence). The CDR3 is made up of 17 amino acids. Unmatched junction bases numbered 8, after V lost 4 bases and J lost 4 bases. CDR3 DNA: TGTGCCAGTAGTACCCCGACTAGCGGGAGGTATTCAGATACGCAGTATTTT. Translating it yields CASSTPTSGRYSDTQYF.

The chain uses TRBV5-1 and TRBJ1-1; D unclear. Trimming pared 4 bases from V and 1 base from J, leaving 8 bases between. This CDR3 spans 13 amino acids. Looked up from germline, CDR1 is SGHRS and CDR2 is YFSETQ. The CDR3: CASSVTENTEAFF. The CDR3 bases are TGCGCCAGCAGCGTGACGGAGAACACTGAAGCTTTCTTT.